Listed below are T cell receptor beta chains from one sample, sequenced in a study of monozygotic twins with inflammatory bowel disease. TCRdb reanalyzed the 5' RACE reads and collapses them to one entry per CDR3 protein, without DNA. The sample table includes 350,000 to 550,000 distinct CDR3 sequences. The sequenced sample consisted of blood. The source of these receptors is a human donor with ulcerative colitis or Crohn's disease, or a healthy co-twin of an affected twin (not recorded which). CDR3s include the opening cysteine and the closing phenylalanine or tryptophan.

j_call v_call cdr3_aa
TRBJ2-3 TRBV11-2 CASSLRRTDTQYF
TRBJ2-5 TRBV3-1 CASSQERGRGQTQYF
TRBJ1-6 TRBV7-2 CASTLDIGNSPLHF
TRBJ1-5 TRBV12-3/TRBV12-4 CASSLDRVNQPQHF
TRBJ2-3 TRBV10-3 CAISENQGSADTQYF
TRBJ1-1 TRBV7-7 CASSLAGAHEGGDTEAFF
TRBJ2-3 TRBV9 CASSVGLAHHTDTQYF
TRBJ2-1 TRBV20-1 CSAREPGSSYNEQFF
TRBJ1-1 TRBV7-9 CASSWDRVSTEAFF
TRBJ2-2 TRBV5-1 CASSEIAGVNGELFF
TRBJ2-1 TRBV7-2 CASSLEWTLNNEQFF